The clone carrying this T cell receptor beta chain was found once. The source of the sample is a study of blood T cell repertoires in COVID-19. Overall study context: COVID-19 samples collected from the United States, Italy and Spain covered acute and convalescent phases. Sample material is recorded as cDNA or gDNA derived from T cells, B-cell-depleted T cells, or PBMCs.

Profiling relied on immunoSEQ multiplex PCR, and the TCRdb table lists in-frame clones only, not all of them. The table lists 130,000 to 150,000 clones, about 79% of them singletons. Participants were aged roughly 18 to 89 years, lived in about 26 US areas, and enrolled virtually. Donors were grouped by their self-reported clinical history. Sample: PBMCs or T cells enriched from blood (not recorded which). This receptor was identified in a man aged 45-65 years who had recovered from COVID-19.

Written as DNA, the CDR3 is TGTGCCAGCAGCGCAGGTGATAGGCGCTCTGGAAACACCATATATTTT. The encoded protein is CASSAGDRRSGNTIYF. The chain has TRBV9 and TRBJ1-3; D unresolved. Trimming removed 3 bases at V and 0 bases at J, with 13 bases between. The CDR3 extends over 16 amino acids. The germline gives CDR1 SGDLS, CDR2 YYNGEE.